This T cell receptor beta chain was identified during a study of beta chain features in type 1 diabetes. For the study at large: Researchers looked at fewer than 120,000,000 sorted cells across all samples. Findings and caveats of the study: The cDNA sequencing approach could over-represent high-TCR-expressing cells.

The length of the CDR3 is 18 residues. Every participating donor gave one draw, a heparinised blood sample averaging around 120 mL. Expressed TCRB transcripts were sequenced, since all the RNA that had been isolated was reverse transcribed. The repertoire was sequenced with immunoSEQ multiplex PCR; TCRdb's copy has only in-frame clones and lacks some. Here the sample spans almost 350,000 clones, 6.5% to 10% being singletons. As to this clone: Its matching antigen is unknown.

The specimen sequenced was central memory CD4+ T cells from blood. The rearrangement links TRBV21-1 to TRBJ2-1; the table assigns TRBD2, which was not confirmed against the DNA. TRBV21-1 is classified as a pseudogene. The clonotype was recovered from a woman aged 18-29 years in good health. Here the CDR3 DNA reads TGTGCCAGCAGCAAATACTCCCCCCGGGGTCAATGGGCAAATGAGCAGTTCTTC. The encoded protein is CASSKYSPRGQWANEQFF.